This record covers a single T cell receptor (beta chain). Its cognate antigen is unknown. This sample was included in a study of OX40 agonist ivuxolimab in advanced cancers. On the study more broadly: The study treated patients with ivuxolimab, an agonistic anti-OX40 (CD134) antibody. General observations from the study: CD4+ T cells averaged fewer expanded clones than CD8+ T cells.

Trimming pared 3 bases from V and 2 bases from J, leaving 11 bases between. The CDR3 has 14 amino acids. CDR1 and CDR2 (germline): MGHDK, SYGVNS. The repertoire was sequenced with immunoSEQ multiplex PCR; TCRdb's copy has only in-frame clones and lacks some. The sample lists roughly 60,000 clones; 85% to 95% were seen once. The chain employs TRBV25-1 and TRBJ2-7; D is perhaps TRBD1 or TRBD2 (5 bases each). This clonotype was obtained from an adult with an advanced solid tumor such as melanoma, head and neck, liver or kidney cancer. Material: CD4+ or CD8+ T cells sorted from blood, obtained in a trial of the OX40 agonist ivuxolimab. The CDR3 DNA reads TGTGCCAGCAGTGATCCGGGACGCCCCTACGAGCAGTACTTC. Protein product: CASSDPGRPYEQYF.